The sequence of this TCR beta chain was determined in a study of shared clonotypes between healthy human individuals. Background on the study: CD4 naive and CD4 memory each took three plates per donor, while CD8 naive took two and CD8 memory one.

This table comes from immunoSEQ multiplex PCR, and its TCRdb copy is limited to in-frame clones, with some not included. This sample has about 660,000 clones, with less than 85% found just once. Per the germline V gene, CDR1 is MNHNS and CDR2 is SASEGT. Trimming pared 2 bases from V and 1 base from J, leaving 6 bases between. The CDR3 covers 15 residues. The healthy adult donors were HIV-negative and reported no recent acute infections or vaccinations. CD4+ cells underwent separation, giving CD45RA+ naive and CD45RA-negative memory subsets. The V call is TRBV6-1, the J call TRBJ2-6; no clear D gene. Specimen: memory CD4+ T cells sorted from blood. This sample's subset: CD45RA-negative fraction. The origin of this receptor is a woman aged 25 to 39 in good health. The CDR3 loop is CASSESFSGANVLTF. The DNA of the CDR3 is TGTGCCAGCAGTGAAAGTTTTTCTGGGGCCAACGTCCTGACTTTC.